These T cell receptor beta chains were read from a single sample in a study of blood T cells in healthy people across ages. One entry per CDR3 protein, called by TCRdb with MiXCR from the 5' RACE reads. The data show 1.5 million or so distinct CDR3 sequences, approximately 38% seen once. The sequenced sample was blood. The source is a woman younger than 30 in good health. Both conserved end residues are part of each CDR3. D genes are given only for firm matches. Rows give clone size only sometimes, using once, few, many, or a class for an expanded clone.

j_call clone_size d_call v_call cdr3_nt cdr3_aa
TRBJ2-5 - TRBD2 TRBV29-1 TGCAGGGCGGGGGGACAAGAGACCCAGTACTTC CRAGGQETQYF
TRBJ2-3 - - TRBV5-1 TGCGCCAGCAGCCCGGGACCCCGGGGCACAGATACGCAGTATTTT CASSPGPRGTDTQYF
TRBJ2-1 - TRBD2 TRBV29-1 TGCAGCGTTTCAAAGCGGGGGGACAATGAGCAGTTCTTC CSVSKRGDNEQFF
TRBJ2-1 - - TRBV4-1 TGCGCCAGCAGCCAAGGGGGGCGGAGTATGGATGAGCAGTTCTTC CASSQGGRSMDEQFF
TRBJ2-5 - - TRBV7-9 TGTGCCAGCGTTCCCCGGGCTAGCGAACAAGAGACCCAGTACTTC CASVPRASEQETQYF
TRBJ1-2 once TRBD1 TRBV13 TGTGCCAGCAGCATAAAGGGACAGGGGGCGACCACCTTC CASSIKGQGATTF
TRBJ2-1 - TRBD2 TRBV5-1 TGCGCCAGCGCCTTAGCGGGGGGTTCCTACAATGAGCAGTTCTTC CASALAGGSYNEQFF
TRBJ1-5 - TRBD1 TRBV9 TGTGCCAGCAGCGCGCGGGGGGACAGGGACGAACCCCAGCATTTT CASSARGDRDEPQHF
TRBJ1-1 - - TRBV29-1 TGCAGCGTTCGAGGTGCCTTCGGAACTGAAGCTTTCTTT CSVRGAFGTEAFF
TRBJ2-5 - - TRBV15 TGTGCCACCAGCAGAGACCCTGCACAAGAGACCCAGTACTTC CATSRDPAQETQYF
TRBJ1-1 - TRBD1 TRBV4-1 TGCGCCAGCAGCCTTGGACAGGTCCCCCCTCAGACTGAAGCTTTCTTT CASSLGQVPPQTEAFF
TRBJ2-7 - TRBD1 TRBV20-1 TGCAGTACTATCCACCGGGACAGGCTCCTCGACGAGCAGTACTTC CSTIHRDRLLDEQYF
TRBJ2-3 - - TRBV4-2 TGTGCCAGCAGCCAAGATAGACCAGCTGGGACGCAGTATTTT CASSQDRPAGTQYF
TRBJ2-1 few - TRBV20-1 TGCAGTGCTAACGCCCACTACAATGAGCAGTTCTTC CSANAHYNEQFF
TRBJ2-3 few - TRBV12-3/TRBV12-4 TGTGCCAGCAGTTCGGCTCCTCCTCTAAGCACAGATACGCAGTATTTT CASSSAPPLSTDTQYF
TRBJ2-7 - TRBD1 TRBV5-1 TGCGCCAGCAGCGATCAGGGGGCTCAAGAGCAGTACTTC CASSDQGAQEQYF
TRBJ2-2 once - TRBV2 TGTGCCAGCAGAGCCGACAGCACCGGGGAGCTGTTTTTT CASRADSTGELFF
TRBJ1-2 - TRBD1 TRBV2 TGTGCCAGCAGTGATACGGCAGGGGGATTTAATGGCTACACCTTC CASSDTAGGFNGYTF
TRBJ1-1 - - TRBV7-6 TGTGCCAGCACCCTAGCAGGGGTTGGCACTGAAGCTTTCTTT CASTLAGVGTEAFF
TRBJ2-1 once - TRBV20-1 TGCAGTGCTACCGGTTTGACTGGCGGGCTCCCGCTTATGCCGTTCTTC CSATGLTGGLPLMPFF
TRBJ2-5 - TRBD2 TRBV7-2 TGTGCCAGCAGCCGAGAGACTAGCGGGAGATGGACCCAGTACTTC CASSRETSGRWTQYF
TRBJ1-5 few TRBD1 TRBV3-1 TGTGCCAGCAGTCAAGCACAGGGGGCTCATCAGCCCCAGCATTTT CASSQAQGAHQPQHF
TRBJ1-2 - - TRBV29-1 TGCAGCGTGAGGACAGAGGGTGGCTACACCTTC CSVRTEGGYTF
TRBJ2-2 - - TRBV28 TGTGCCAGCAGTTTATATGGGGGAGCCGGGGAGCTGTTTTTT CASSLYGGAGELFF
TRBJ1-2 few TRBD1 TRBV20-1 TGCAGTGCTGAGGACAGGATCTATGGCTACACCTTC CSAEDRIYGYTF
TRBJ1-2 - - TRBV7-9 TGTGCCAGCAGCTTAGCGGCAGAGGACCTTCCTAACTATGGCTACACCTTC CASSLAAEDLPNYGYTF
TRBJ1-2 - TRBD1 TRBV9 TGTGCCAGCAGCGGGCCGGGGACAGGGATCGGCTACACCTTC CASSGPGTGIGYTF
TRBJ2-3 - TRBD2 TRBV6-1 TGTGCCAGCAGTGAAGAGGGACTAGTTTCAGATACGCAGTATTTT CASSEEGLVSDTQYF